The rows below give T cell receptor beta chains drawn from one sample of a study of identical twins. One entry per CDR3 protein, called by TCRdb with MiXCR from the 5' RACE reads. Here the sample spans 410,000 or so distinct CDR3 sequences, about 18% being singletons. The sequencing sample was made of naive T cells sorted from blood. These receptor sequences come from a man over 45 in good health. Each CDR3 is given with its conserved first and last residue. A D gene is named only where the DNA matches it firmly. Some rows have no size entry. The others give once, few or many, or a class for an expanded clone.

D	size	J	V	CDR3	DNA
-	-	TRBJ1-2	TRBV7-9	CASSSEINYGYTF	TGTGCCAGCAGTTCAGAGATTAACTATGGCTACACCTTC
-	many	TRBJ1-5	TRBV6-2/TRBV6-3	CASSFWGNQPQHF	TGTGCCAGCAGTTTCTGGGGGAATCAGCCCCAGCATTTT
-	-	TRBJ2-5	TRBV7-8	CASSNSRTAGKETQYF	TGTGCCAGCAGCAACAGCAGGACGGCAGGGAAAGAGACCCAGTACTTC
TRBD1	few	TRBJ1-2	TRBV7-2	CASSSGTGEVNYGYTF	TGTGCCAGCAGCTCCGGGACAGGGGAGGTTAACTATGGCTACACCTTC
-	many	TRBJ1-3	TRBV4-3	CASSQGAASGNTIYF	TGCGCCAGCAGCCAAGGCGCAGCCTCCGGAAACACCATATATTTT
TRBD1	-	TRBJ2-1	TRBV5-1	CASNPGQGIWSYNEQFF	TGCGCCAGCAACCCCGGACAGGGAATCTGGTCCTACAATGAGCAGTTCTTC
TRBD1	-	TRBJ1-5	TRBV28	CASSSDREGGNQPQHF	TGTGCCAGCAGCTCGGACAGGGAAGGAGGCAATCAGCCCCAGCATTTT
-	few	TRBJ1-1	TRBV7-6	CASSSSRGGTEAFF	TGTGCCAGCAGCTCCTCCCGAGGGGGCACTGAAGCTTTCTTT
-	-	TRBJ2-7	TRBV10-3	CAISGDNSYEQYF	TGTGCCATCAGCGGGGACAACTCCTACGAGCAGTACTTC
-	many	TRBJ1-3	TRBV12-3/TRBV12-4	CASSFLVAGNTIYF	TGTGCCAGCAGTTTCCTGGTTGCTGGAAACACCATATATTTT
-	-	TRBJ1-3	TRBV12-3/TRBV12-4	CASSKGLPGNTIYF	TGTGCCAGCAGTAAGGGACTCCCTGGAAACACCATATATTTT
TRBD1	-	TRBJ2-2	TRBV5-5	CASSWGQSSTGELFF	TGTGCCAGCAGCTGGGGACAGAGTAGCACCGGGGAGCTGTTTTTT
TRBD1	many	TRBJ2-7	TRBV4-3	CASSQEGQAGEQYF	TGCGCCAGCAGCCAAGAGGGACAGGCAGGCGAGCAGTACTTC
-	many	TRBJ2-5	TRBV12-3/TRBV12-4	CASSLLGHTQETQYF	TGTGCCAGCAGTTTACTGGGACACACCCAAGAGACCCAGTACTTC
TRBD2	-	TRBJ2-7	TRBV4-3	CASSQEIGAGMNEQYF	TGCGCCAGCAGCCAAGAAATTGGAGCGGGGATGAACGAGCAGTACTTC
-	-	TRBJ2-7	TRBV5-6	CASSLGGPGHEQYF	TGTGCCAGCAGCTTGGGGGGCCCTGGGCACGAGCAGTACTTC
TRBD2	-	TRBJ2-3	TRBV7-6	CASSIGTSGRRDTQYF	TGTGCCAGCAGCATCGGGACTAGCGGGCGACGCGATACGCAGTATTTT
TRBD1	-	TRBJ2-2	TRBV29-1	CSVSPGQSTGELFF	TGCAGCGTTTCCCCGGGACAGAGCACCGGGGAGCTGTTTTTT
-	-	TRBJ1-3	TRBV7-8	CASSISRWPSGNTIYF	TGTGCCAGCAGCATAAGTCGGTGGCCCTCTGGAAACACCATATATTTT
TRBD1	-	TRBJ1-5	TRBV20-1	CSAEPGQSDQPQHF	TGCAGTGCGGAGCCGGGACAGAGCGATCAGCCCCAGCATTTT
-	many	TRBJ2-7	TRBV5-1	CASSLTRFEQYF	TGCGCCAGCAGCTTGACACGATTTGAGCAGTACTTC
-	-	TRBJ2-2	TRBV3-1	CASSQEGGLANTGELFF	TGTGCCAGCAGCCAAGAAGGTGGGTTAGCGAACACCGGGGAGCTGTTTTTT
-	few	TRBJ1-6	TRBV6-2/TRBV6-3	CASSLVLYNSPLHF	TGTGCCAGCAGCCTCGTCCTCTATAATTCACCCCTCCACTTT
TRBD1	-	TRBJ2-7	TRBV6-5	CASSYSGTGELIYEQYF	TGTGCCAGCAGTTACTCGGGGACAGGGGAGCTAATCTACGAGCAGTACTTC
TRBD2	few	TRBJ2-3	TRBV20-1	CSARDSLTGGGTDTQYF	TGCAGTGCTAGAGATAGTTTAACGGGGGGGGGCACAGATACGCAGTATTTT
-	few	TRBJ2-7	TRBV29-1	CSVEEGGNEQYF	TGCAGCGTTGAAGAGGGCGGGAACGAGCAGTACTTC
TRBD1	many	TRBJ1-2	TRBV5-6	CASSLALGQHTYGYTF	TGTGCCAGCAGCTTGGCCCTGGGACAGCATACCTATGGCTACACCTTC
TRBD2	-	TRBJ2-1	TRBV15	CATSRAGTSPREQFF	TGTGCCACCAGCAGAGCCGGGACTAGCCCTCGAGAGCAGTTCTTC
TRBD1	-	TRBJ2-7	TRBV10-3	CAISWDSSYEQYF	TGTGCCATCAGTTGGGACAGTTCCTACGAGCAGTACTTC
TRBD2	-	TRBJ2-7	TRBV6-2/TRBV6-3	CASTLAGGAQNEQYF	TGTGCCAGCACGTTAGCGGGAGGAGCGCAAAACGAGCAGTACTTC
-	many	TRBJ1-1	TRBV6-2/TRBV6-3	CASRPDGTEAFF	TGTGCCAGCAGACCGGACGGCACTGAAGCTTTCTTT
-	few	TRBJ1-2	TRBV5-1	CASSLDMDTGDYGYTF	TGCGCCAGCAGCTTGGACATGGACACCGGGGACTATGGCTACACCTTC
-	many	TRBJ2-5	TRBV6-5	CASSYFEGSETQYF	TGTGCCAGCAGTTACTTTGAGGGCTCCGAGACCCAGTACTTC
-	few	TRBJ2-5	TRBV12-3/TRBV12-4	CASSFWLTGRETQYF	TGTGCCAGCAGTTTTTGGCTCACAGGGAGAGAGACCCAGTACTTC
TRBD1	-	TRBJ1-4	TRBV7-9	CASSFPWGTGNEKLFF	TGTGCCAGCAGCTTCCCCTGGGGGACAGGCAATGAAAAACTGTTTTTT
-	many	TRBJ1-5	TRBV6-2/TRBV6-3	CASSDGRSVGNQPQHF	TGTGCCAGCAGTGACGGGCGGTCTGTGGGCAATCAGCCCCAGCATTTT
-	-	TRBJ1-6	TRBV12-3/TRBV12-4	CASSADGPSPLHF	TGTGCCAGCAGTGCAGACGGACCTTCACCCCTCCACTTT
-	few	TRBJ2-1	TRBV5-1	CASSPSIEALNNEQFF	TGCGCCAGCAGCCCGTCGATTGAGGCGCTAAACAATGAGCAGTTCTTC
-	-	TRBJ2-2	TRBV28	CASSPLGGNGELFF	TGTGCCAGCAGTCCCCTCGGGGGCAACGGGGAGCTGTTTTTT
-	many	TRBJ2-2	TRBV20-1	CSATNTGELFF	TGCAGTGCCACCAACACCGGGGAGCTGTTTTTT
-	-	TRBJ2-7	TRBV30	CAWSQEGFKQYF	TGTGCCTGGAGTCAGGAGGGGTTCAAGCAGTACTTC
TRBD1	many	TRBJ2-1	TRBV7-8	CASREDRGPSGEQFF	TGTGCCAGCAGAGAGGACAGGGGTCCTTCTGGTGAGCAGTTCTTC
TRBD2	many	TRBJ2-1	TRBV12-3/TRBV12-4	CASTQRTSGSGEQFF	TGTGCCAGCACCCAAAGGACTAGCGGGAGCGGTGAGCAGTTCTTC
-	few	TRBJ2-7	TRBV5-1	CASSLATGNYYEQYF	TGCGCCAGCAGCTTGGCCACAGGGAATTATTACGAGCAGTACTTC
TRBD1	-	TRBJ1-2	TRBV13	CASSLTPGGGYTF	TGTGCCAGCAGCTTAACCCCAGGGGGAGGCTACACCTTC
-	many	TRBJ2-1	TRBV12-3/TRBV12-4	CASSSLDRKNEQFF	TGTGCCAGCAGTTCCCTCGACAGGAAAAATGAGCAGTTCTTC
-	many	TRBJ1-6	TRBV4-2	CASSQEQGRFNSPLHF	TGTGCCAGCAGCCAAGAGCAGGGTCGTTTTAATTCACCCCTCCACTTT
-	-	TRBJ2-1	TRBV15	CATSRGDTSSYNEQFF	TGTGCCACCAGCAGAGGCGACACCAGCTCCTACAATGAGCAGTTCTTC
-	once	TRBJ2-7	TRBV6-2/TRBV6-3	CASSYSRGINEQYF	TGTGCCAGCAGTTACTCGAGGGGCATCAACGAGCAGTACTTC
-	-	TRBJ2-6	TRBV12-3/TRBV12-4	CASGGWLLQTGANVLTF	TGTGCCAGCGGCGGTTGGTTGCTCCAAACTGGGGCCAACGTCCTGACTTTC
-	-	TRBJ1-6	TRBV12-3/TRBV12-4	CASREFPLDSPLHF	TGTGCCAGCAGAGAATTCCCCCTCGATTCACCCCTCCACTTT
TRBD1	-	TRBJ2-7	TRBV7-9	CASRRQGALYEQYF	TGTGCCAGCAGGCGACAGGGGGCCCTCTACGAGCAGTACTTC
-	-	TRBJ2-2	TRBV11-2	CASRAIRLNTGELFF	TGTGCCAGCAGAGCTATCCGTTTAAACACCGGGGAGCTGTTTTTT
TRBD2	many	TRBJ2-1	TRBV11-1	CASSPLRGGPSRSYNEQFF	TGTGCCAGCAGCCCCCTCCGGGGGGGCCCCTCCCGCTCCTACAATGAGCAGTTCTTC
-	-	TRBJ1-5	TRBV6-1	CAICPQLGNQPQHF	TGTGCCATTTGCCCCCAATTGGGCAATCAGCCCCAGCATTTT
TRBD2	-	TRBJ2-3	TRBV7-9	CASSLARGSFTDTQYF	TGTGCCAGCAGCTTAGCACGCGGGAGCTTCACAGATACGCAGTATTTT
TRBD2	few	TRBJ2-5	TRBV20-1	CSARDLRQGLAGETQYF	TGCAGTGCTAGAGATTTGAGACAGGGACTAGCGGGAGAGACCCAGTACTTC
-	many	TRBJ1-6	TRBV3-1	CASSTTIRSPLHF	TGTGCCAGCAGCACGACAATAAGATCACCCCTCCACTTT
-	-	TRBJ2-7	TRBV27	CASSPWGGSYEQYF	TGTGCCAGCAGCCCTTGGGGCGGATCCTACGAGCAGTACTTC
TRBD1	-	TRBJ2-1	TRBV7-3	CASSIPGTGDEQFF	TGTGCCAGCAGCATCCCCGGGACAGGGGATGAGCAGTTCTTC